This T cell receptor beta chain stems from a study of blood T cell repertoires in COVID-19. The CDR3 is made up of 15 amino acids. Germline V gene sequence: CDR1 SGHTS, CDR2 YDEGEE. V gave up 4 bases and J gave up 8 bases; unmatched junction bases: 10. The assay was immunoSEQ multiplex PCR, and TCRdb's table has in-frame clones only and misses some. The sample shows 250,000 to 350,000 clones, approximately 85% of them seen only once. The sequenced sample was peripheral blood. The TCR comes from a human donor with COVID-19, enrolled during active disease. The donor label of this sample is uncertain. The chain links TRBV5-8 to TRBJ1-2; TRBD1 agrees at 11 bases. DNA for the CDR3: TGTGCCAGCAGCCATCCGGACAGGGGGCAATGGGGCTACACCTTC. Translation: CASSHPDRGQWGYTF.